These 2 T cell receptor beta chains share one sample of origin, sequenced in a study of blood T cell repertoires in COVID-19. This table comes from immunoSEQ multiplex PCR, and its TCRdb copy is limited to in-frame clones, with some not included. The data hold fewer than 300,000 clones, with about 85% observed a single time. Sequences were obtained from peripheral blood. These receptors all stem from a human donor with COVID-19, enrolled during active disease. The donor label of this sample is uncertain.

The rearrangement uses TRBV5-5 and TRBJ1-4, with no clear D. Germline CDR1 and CDR2: SGHKS and YYEKEE (reference sequence). The ends were cut back, 2 bases at V and 8 bases at J, with 7 bases in the middle. The CDR3 is made up of 12 amino acids. The DNA for the CDR3 is TGTGCCAGCAGCTTAAACAGAGAAAAACTGTTTTTT. This encodes CASSLNREKLFF.

The chain employs TRBV3-1 (or the pseudogene TRBV3-2) and TRBJ1-1; 7 bases align to TRBD1. This CDR3 is built from 12 residues. With 5 bases clipped from V and 9 bases from J, the junction kept 6 bases outside the gene matches. CDR1 is LGHDT, CDR2 YNNKEL, per germline (reference sequence). Here the CDR3 DNA reads TGTGCCAGCAGCTCCGAGACAGGGAAAGCTTTCTTT. Translation gives CASSSETGKAFF.